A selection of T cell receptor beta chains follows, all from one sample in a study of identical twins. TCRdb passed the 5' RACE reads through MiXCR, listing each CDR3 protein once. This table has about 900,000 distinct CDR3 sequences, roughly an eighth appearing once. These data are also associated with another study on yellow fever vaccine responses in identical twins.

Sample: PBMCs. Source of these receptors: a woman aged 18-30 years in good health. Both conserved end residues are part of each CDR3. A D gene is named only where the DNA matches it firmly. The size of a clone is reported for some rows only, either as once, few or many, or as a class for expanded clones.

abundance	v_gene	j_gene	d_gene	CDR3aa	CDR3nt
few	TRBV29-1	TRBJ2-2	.	CSVEGTSTGELFF	TGCAGCGTTGAGGGAACTAGCACTGGGGAGCTGTTCTTT
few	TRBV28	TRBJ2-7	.	CASSLRLGYEQYF	TGTGCCAGCAGTTTACGTTTGGGGTACGAGCAGTACTTC
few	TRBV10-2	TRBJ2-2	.	CATMRGTGELFF	TGCGCCACCATGAGGGGCACCGGGGAGCTGTTTTTT
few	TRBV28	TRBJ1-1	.	CASRPPDRQQGEAFF	TGTGCCAGCAGACCCCCCGACCGACAACAGGGTGAAGCTTTCTTT
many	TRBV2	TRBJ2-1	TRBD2	CASSQSGGPYNEQFF	TGTGCCAGCAGTCAAAGCGGGGGGCCCTACAATGAGCAGTTCTTC
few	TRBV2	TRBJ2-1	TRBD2	CASSELAAAYNEQFF	TGTGCCAGCAGTGAGCTAGCGGCGGCCTACAATGAGCAGTTCTTC
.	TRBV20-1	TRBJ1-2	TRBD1	CNTQGFDYGYTF	TGCAATACACAGGGGTTCGACTATGGCTACACCTTC
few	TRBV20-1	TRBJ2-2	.	CSARHGGLRELFF	TGCAGTGCTAGACACGGGGGGCTCCGGGAGCTGTTTTTT
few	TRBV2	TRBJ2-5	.	CASSLTGVGTETQYF	TGTGCCAGCAGTTTGACAGGCGTGGGGACGGAGACCCAGTACTTC
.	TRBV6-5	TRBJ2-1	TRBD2	CASSYYKAGGFQRYNEQFF	TGTGCCAGCAGTTATTATAAAGCGGGGGGTTTTCAGCGGTACAATGAGCAGTTCTTC
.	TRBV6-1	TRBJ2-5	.	CASGGGLAETQYF	TGTGCCAGCGGGGGTGGGTTAGCGGAGACCCAGTACTTC
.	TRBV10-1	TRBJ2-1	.	CASSVEVYNEQFF	TGCGCCAGCAGTGTAGAGGTCTACAATGAGCAGTTCTTC
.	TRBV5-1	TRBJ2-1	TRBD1	CASSKATGDEQFF	TGCGCCAGCAGCAAAGCAACAGGGGACGAGCAGTTCTTC
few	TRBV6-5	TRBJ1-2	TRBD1	CASSSTGVKGNYGYTF	TGTGCCAGCAGTTCTACAGGGGTGAAGGGAAACTATGGCTACACCTTC
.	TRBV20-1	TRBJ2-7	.	CSARDPGGYEQYF	TGCAGTGCTAGAGATCCGGGCGGCTACGAGCAGTACTTC
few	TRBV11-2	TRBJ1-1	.	CASSLEGTSVARYTEAFF	TGTGCCAGCAGCTTAGAGGGGACGTCCGTAGCAAGGTACACTGAAGCTTTCTTT
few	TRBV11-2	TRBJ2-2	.	CASSSIKKAGELFF	TGTGCCAGCAGCTCTATAAAGAAGGCCGGGGAGCTGTTTTTT
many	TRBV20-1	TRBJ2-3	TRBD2	CSARDLSAGDADTQYF	TGCAGTGCTAGAGATCTGTCAGCGGGAGATGCAGATACGCAGTATTTT
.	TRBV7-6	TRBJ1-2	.	CASSTGSGLGPYGYTF	TGTGCCAGCAGCACCGGGAGTGGGCTCGGGCCCTATGGCTACACCTTC
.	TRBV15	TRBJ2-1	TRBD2	CATSRDLAGDNEQFF	TGTGCCACCAGCAGAGACCTAGCGGGAGACAATGAGCAGTTCTTC
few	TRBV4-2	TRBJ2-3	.	CASSPRGGELSTDTQYF	TGTGCCAGCAGCCCCCGAGGGGGGGAGCTTAGCACAGATACGCAGTATTTT
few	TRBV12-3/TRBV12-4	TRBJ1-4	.	CASSIGTRGLRANEKLFF	TGTGCCAGCAGTATCGGGACGAGAGGGCTTAGGGCTAATGAAAAACTGTTTTTT
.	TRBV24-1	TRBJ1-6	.	CATSDGVQGSPLHF	TGTGCCACCAGTGATGGAGTACAGGGATCACCCCTCCACTTT